This T cell receptor (beta chain) was observed in a study of blood T cell repertoires in COVID-19 (dated by TCRdb to about 2020). For the wider study: Collaborator samples came from the United States, Italy and Spain and covered acute and convalescent phases of COVID-19. The prospective study material was composed of cDNA or gDNA derived from T cells, B-cell-depleted T cells, or PBMCs. The dataset comprised deeply sampled blood TCRbeta repertoires from subjects exposed to, actively infected with, or recovered from COVID-19. The repertoires were released in a freely available public database meant as a resource for research on the immune response to SARS-CoV-2. Samples were obtained from the ongoing ImmuneRACE study (first 160 participants) and from some 1,300 subjects provided by 6 global collaborators. The sample metadata nearly always contained a de-identified subject ID, COVID-19 status, age in years and sex. Where available, HLA class I and class II types were obtained from metadata supplied by the sample provider rather than from assay-based typing. Points the paper makes about the study in general: How much clinical and demographic metadata was included differed by source and by participant, and the metadata was provided uncurated.

V and J are trimmed by 3 bases and 6 bases, and the gene matches miss 8 bases of the junction. Including the terminal cysteine and phenylalanine, the CDR3 comprises 16 residues. This entry keeps only the CDR3 DNA: 48 bases, framed from base 1. The CDR1 and CDR2 encoded by the germline V gene are KGHSH and LQKENI. TCRbeta CDR3 regions were amplified from genomic DNA by means of the immunoSEQ Assay, a bias-controlled multiplex PCR. Regarding the original processing steps: Nucleated cell counts per sample were estimated from amplification of reference gene primers within the assay. To quantify the absolute abundance of each unique TCRbeta CDR3 rearrangement, sequence reads were collapsed and filtered. For each sample, productive Simpson clonality was calculated as the square root of Simpson's diversity index across productive rearrangements. The source is immuneACCESS, and TCRdb retained only in-frame sequences with V and J called. Part of the clones is not carried over; for the studies checked, unresolved V genes explain less than half of this, and the remainder is unexplained. D and trimming were read from the DNA, whereas the V and J calls and clone size are those reported in that table. The table for this sample lists around 500,000 clones; around 89% of them were counted only once. The ten top clones hold 1.8% of the sample.

Participants in the prospective study were aged 18 to 89 years, lived in under 30 United States geographic areas, and enrolled through a virtual design. Cohort assignment in the prospective study relied on participant-reported clinical history from a screening survey and a study questionnaire. Recovered participants in ImmuneRACE Cohort 3 were defined as having two consecutive negative NP/OP PCR tests, clearance from a healthcare professional, or resolution of symptoms. Mobile phlebotomists in the prospective study collected whole blood, serum and a nasopharyngeal or oropharyngeal swab from every participant. Prospective study participants could optionally give additional blood draws and questionnaires over an approximately 2-month period. Blood samples from the prospective study were shipped frozen or at room temperature prior to DNA extraction. The sample holds a few counts of this clone. Its antigen has not been determined. No clone much larger than this one lies a single base away; base qualities are absent.

Input material: PBMCs or T cells enriched from blood (not recorded which). The clonotype originates from a woman in her 40s who had recovered from COVID-19. The chain is assembled from TRBV18 and TRBJ1-5; 10 of the junction bases match TRBD1. The CDR3 is CASSPLGQGLSQPQHF. In nucleotide form, the sequence is TGTGCCAGCTCACCCCTGGGACAGGGGCTGAGTCAGCCCCAGCATTTT. Full variable domain (CDR3 extended with the reference TRBV18 and TRBJ1-5 proteins): NAGVMQNPRHLVRRRGQEARLRCSPMKGHSHVYWYRQLPEEGLKFMVYLQKENIIDESGMPKERFSAEFPKEGPSILRIQQVVRGDSAAYFCASSPLGQGLSQPQHFGDGTRLSIL.